This T cell receptor (beta chain) was sequenced in a study of blood T cell repertoires in COVID-19 (dated by TCRdb to between 2020 and 2021). Regarding the research as a whole: Samples from collaborators originated in the United States, Italy and Spain and spanned both the acute and convalescent phases of COVID-19. The dataset comprised deeply sampled blood TCRbeta repertoires from subjects exposed to, actively infected with, or recovered from COVID-19. A freely available public database, intended as a resource for researchers studying the immune response to SARS-CoV-2, is where the repertoires were released. Samples came from the ongoing ImmuneRACE study (first 160 participants) plus 1,254 subjects from 6 global collaborators. The material from the prospective study consisted of cDNA or gDNA derived from T cells, B-cell-depleted T cells, or PBMCs. Nearly every sample came with metadata listing a de-identified subject ID, COVID-19 status, age in years and sex. Where available, HLA class I and class II types were obtained from metadata supplied by the sample provider rather than from assay-based typing. Paper-wide results and their limitations: How much clinical and demographic metadata was included differed by source and by participant, and the metadata was provided uncurated.

The immunoSEQ Assay, a bias-controlled multiplex PCR, was used to amplify TCRbeta CDR3 regions from genomic DNA. Under the source paper's analysis protocol: Within the assay, amplification of reference gene primers was used to estimate how many nucleated cells each sample contained. Sequence reads were collapsed and filtered to measure the absolute abundance of every unique TCRbeta CDR3 rearrangement. Productive Simpson clonality was computed per sample as the square root of Simpson's diversity index over productive rearrangements. TCRdb re-hosts the immuneACCESS table, in-frame sequences only. Its copies lack some clones; in the studies checked, an unresolved V gene accounts for under half of them, and the cause for the rest is not known. The DNA gave D and trimming, while V, J and clone size come from that table. The sample has around 310,000 clones on record, 90% of them singletons. The top ten clonotypes cover around 0.93% of the sample.

Worth noting for this clone: Its antigen is currently not known. Per-nucleotide qualities are absent, and no much larger clonotype sits a single base away.

At one collaborating source in Seattle, patients were enrolled during active infection and were followed longitudinally through the course of disease. The collaborating institutions used their own protocols to collect whole blood in K2EDTA tubes. For TCRbeta analysis, collaborator samples were shipped as frozen whole blood, as isolated PBMCs, or as DNA extracted from either sample type. The source material was peripheral blood. This TCR was recovered from a woman between 40 and 50 years old with COVID-19, enrolled during active disease.

The DNA reads as follows: TGTGCCAGCAGTTTTGCGGCCCTTTATAGCAATCAGCCCCAGCATTTT. It codes for CASSFAALYSNQPQHF. The rearrangement joined TRBV28 to TRBJ1-5, with the D segment identity uncertain. The CDR3, cysteine through phenylalanine, is 16 amino acids long. The entry retains the CDR3 DNA only, 48 bases that are in frame from base 1. Looking up the germline V gene yields CDR1 MDHEN and CDR2 SYDVKM. The junction carries 12 bases between V and J, which are trimmed by 3 bases and 0 bases respectively.